The 13 T cell receptor beta chains below all came from one sample that was sequenced in a study of T cell responses to AZD1222 COVID-19 vaccine. The table came from immunoSEQ multiplex PCR; TCRdb's copy has only in-frame clones and leaves some out. The sample records about 170,000 clones, about nine tenths being singletons. The sequences come from peripheral blood, collected on day 0 of AZD1222 vaccination. These receptors all stem from an adult in good health.

The genes are TRBV2 and TRBJ1-1; unclear D gene. This CDR3 has 15 amino acids. Trimming removed 1 base at V and 6 bases at J, with 15 bases between. CDR1 is SNHLY, CDR2 FYNNEI, per germline. The CDR3 DNA reads TGTGCCAGCAGTGAAGTGGGAGACCATTTGGCTGAAGCTTTCTTT. As protein: CASSEVGDHLAEAFF.

The CDR3 sequence: CASSSTSREGYTF. The DNA of the CDR3 is TGTGCCAGCAGCTCCACTTCCCGGGAGGGCTACACCTTC. The chain uses TRBV7-8 and TRBJ1-2, with no clear D. V was cut by 4 bases and J by 8 bases, with 14 bases left in between. The CDR3 contains 13 residues. Germline lookup yields CDR1 SGHVS and CDR2 FQNEAQ.

The rearrangement joins TRBV25-1 to TRBJ2-1, with 10 bases matching TRBD1. Trimming took 3 bases from V and 5 from J; bases not matched to a gene: 4. This CDR3 has 15 residues. CDR1 MGHDK and CDR2 SYGVNS come from the germline V gene. CDR3 sequence reads: CASSETGGADNEQFF. CDR3 coding DNA: TGTGCCAGCAGTGAGACAGGGGGCGCTGACAATGAGCAGTTCTTC.

The rearrangement uses TRBV27 and TRBJ1-1; the D gene is possibly TRBD1 (5 bases). The CDR3 sequence is 11 residues long. Trimming left V 10 bases short and J 10 bases short, with 16 bases between. Germline V gene lookup returns CDR1 MNHEY and CDR2 SMNVEV (reference sequence). This chain's CDR3 is CATSGGVRAFF. CDR3 sequence (DNA): TGTGCCACCTCCGGGGGGGTGCGAGCTTTCTTT.

CDR3 sequence (DNA): TGTGCCAGCAGTCAACACGTAGGACTGAACACTGAAGCTTTCTTT. It is translated as CASSQHVGLNTEAFF. The chain carries TRBV27 and TRBJ1-1; no clear D. The CDR3 totals 15 residues. Germline assignment: CDR1 MNHEY and CDR2 SMNVEV (reference sequence). The ends were cut back, 5 bases at V and 0 bases at J, with 13 bases in the middle.

The V and J genes are TRBV6-5 and TRBJ1-2; D gene ambiguous. The germline CDR1 and CDR2 sequences are MNHEY and SVGAGI. The CDR3 is made up of 14 amino acids. Trimming took off 3 bases at V and 5 bases at J, with 13 bases between the two ends. The DNA for the CDR3 is TGTGCCAGCAGTTATCGATCGGATCTGTATGGCTACACCTTC. It yields the protein CASSYRSDLYGYTF.

The chain has TRBV6-2 or TRBV6-3 and TRBJ2-3; D is perhaps TRBD2 (6 bases). Per germline, CDR1 MNHEY and CDR2 SVGEGT. Trimming left V 4 bases short and J 6 bases short, with 17 bases between. The CDR3 extends over 15 amino acids. The CDR3 protein is CASSSLARTGDTQYF. The CDR3 DNA sequence: TGTGCCAGCAGTTCCCTAGCGAGAACGGGTGATACGCAGTATTTT.

The sample holds a few counts of this clone. This chain connects TRBV6-4 to TRBJ2-3; D is possibly TRBD1 (6 bases). Trimming removed 2 bases from V and 2 bases from J, with 14 bases in between. Germline CDR1 reads MRHNA; CDR2 reads SNTAGT. This CDR3 contains 16 residues. CDR3 sequence reads: CASSDVGASVTDTQYF. CDR3 bases: TGTGCCAGCAGTGACGTGGGGGCCTCAGTCACAGATACGCAGTATTTT.

V and J are TRBV6-4 and TRBJ2-2, with TRBD2 identical over 11 bases. V lost 3 bases to trimming and J lost 2 bases; unmatched junction nucleotides: 8. Looked up from germline, CDR1 is MRHNA and CDR2 is SNTAGT. The CDR3 runs to 18 residues. The CDR3 is CASSEFTSGGLNTGELFF. CDR3 DNA sequence: TGTGCCAGCAGTGAGTTCACTAGCGGGGGCCTTAACACCGGGGAGCTGTTTTTT.

The chain employs TRBV19 and TRBJ1-2; a possible D gene is TRBD1 (5 bases). Between the trimmed V and J ends, which lost 7 bases and 2 bases, there was a span of 14 bases. Per germline, CDR1 LNHDA and CDR2 SQIVND (reference sequence). This CDR3 is 14 amino acids long. In DNA form, the CDR3 reads TGTGCCAGTACCAACCGGGGGGGAAACTATGGCTACACCTTC. This encodes CASTNRGGNYGYTF.

Comment on this clone: At one of its ends the junction is not consistent with the germline gene, which may arise from a read error. This rearrangement joins TRBV29-1 to TRBJ1-2, with 8 positions matching TRBD1. Per germline, CDR1 SQVTM and CDR2 ANQGSEA. The CDR3 consists of 13 residues. For the CDR3, the DNA is TGCAGCGTTGACAGCCAGGGGGCCCAACGCTCCCTTTTC. This sequence encodes CSVDSQGAQRSLF.

Only a few counts were recorded for this clone. This chain links TRBV16 with TRBJ2-1; D tentatively reads TRBD1 or TRBD2 (6 bases each). Deletions cut 9 bases from V and 9 bases from J, with 18 bases between. The CDR3 loop spans 13 amino acids. CDR1 is KGHSY and CDR2 is FQNENV in the germline V gene. The CDR3 nucleotides read TGTGCCAGGGATGTGGGGGGCGAGGGTGAGCAGTTCTTC. Its protein is CARDVGGEGEQFF.

This chain uses TRBV27 with TRBJ2-5; perhaps TRBD2 as D (7 bases). Trimming removed 5 bases at V and 5 bases at J, with 15 bases between. Germline V gene sequence: CDR1 MNHEY, CDR2 SMNVEV (reference sequence). The CDR3 is 14 amino acids. As DNA, the CDR3 is TGTGCCAGCAGTATATTGGCGGGGGCGGAGACCCAGTACTTC. This gives the protein CASSILAGAETQYF.